This T cell receptor beta chain emerged from a study of Ad26.COV2.S vaccination and SARS-CoV-2 variants. Study overall: Once, or twice with 56 days between doses, Ad26.COV2.S was given intramuscularly. Study results and limitations: Reported findings describe substantial breadth in spike-specific CD8+ and CD4+ T cell responses following vaccination.

Remarks on this clone: Its antigen is undetermined.

Treatment reported: roughly 18 received Ad26.COV2.S at low or high dose, single or two shots; a few received placebo; per-sample allocation not given. Day 63 following the first vaccine or placebo injection was when the samples were taken. Unmatched junction bases numbered 3, after V lost 5 bases and J lost 3 bases. Germline V gene sequence: CDR1 SGHVS, CDR2 FNYEAQ. The CDR3 extends over 15 amino acids. The table came from immunoSEQ multiplex PCR; TCRdb's copy has only in-frame clones and leaves some out. The data contain 410,000 or so clones, roughly 90% of them singletons. The clonotype originates from a person aged 18-65 years who received the Ad26.COV2.S COVID-19 vaccine or a placebo. This specimen consisted of peripheral blood, obtained in a trial of Ad26.COV2.S vaccine versus placebo. The genes are TRBV7-6 and TRBJ2-5; 13 bases are a match to TRBD2. DNA for the CDR3: TGTGCCAGCAGCGTCACTAGCGGGGGGGAAGAGACCCAGTACTTC. Encoded protein: CASSVTSGGEETQYF.